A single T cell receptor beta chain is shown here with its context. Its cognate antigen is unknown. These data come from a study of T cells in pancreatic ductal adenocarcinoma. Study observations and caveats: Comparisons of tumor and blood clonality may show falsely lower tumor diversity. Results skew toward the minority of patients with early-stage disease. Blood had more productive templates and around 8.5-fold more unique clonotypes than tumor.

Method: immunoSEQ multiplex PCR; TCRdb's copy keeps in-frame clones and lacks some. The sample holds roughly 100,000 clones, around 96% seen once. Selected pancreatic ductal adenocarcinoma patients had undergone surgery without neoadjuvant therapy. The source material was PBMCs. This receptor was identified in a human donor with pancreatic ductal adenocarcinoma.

CDR3 amino acids: CASSREGGGRSDNEQFF. In DNA form, the CDR3 reads TGTGCCAGCAGCAGAGAGGGAGGCGGGAGGTCTGACAATGAGCAGTTCTTC. The chain combines TRBV21-1 with TRBJ2-1; the tabulated D call, TRBD2, remains unverified against the DNA. TRBV21-1 is a pseudogene segment. This CDR3 has 17 residues.